Here is one T cell receptor beta chain with its context. This specimen belongs to a study of blood T cell repertoires in COVID-19. Study in general: COVID-19 samples from acute and convalescent phases originated in the United States, Italy and Spain. Nucleic acid was either cDNA or gDNA, and it came from T cells, B-cell-depleted T cells, or PBMCs.

Per the original data handling: How many nucleated cells were present was estimated from reference gene primer amplification. Only in-frame clones appear in the TCRdb table, and some are missing; sequencing was by immunoSEQ multiplex PCR. V, J and clone size reflect that table, while D and trimming were determined from the DNA. The sample includes approximately 300,000 clones, more than 85% of them seen just once. Trimming cost V 5 bases and J 6 bases, with 10 bases left between them. This CDR3 contains 12 residues. Germline V CDR1 and CDR2: LNHDA, SQIVND (reference sequence). Allocation to cohorts depended on clinical history reported by the participants.

Sequencing was carried out using PBMCs or T cells enriched from blood (not recorded which). The sequence was obtained from a woman aged 25-40 years who had recovered from COVID-19. V gene TRBV19 combines with J gene TRBJ1-2; D call uncertain. DNA for the CDR3: TGTGCCAGTAGTCCCAACAGAGATGGCTACACCTTC. Translated, it gives CASSPNRDGYTF.